This TCR beta chain was captured in a study of blood T cell repertoires in COVID-19. For the study at large: From T cells, B-cell-depleted T cells, or PBMCs came the material, which was cDNA or gDNA.

V trimming: 4 bases; J trimming: 0 bases; junction bases outside the gene matches: 5. The CDR3 contains 15 residues. Germline CDR1 is MNHNY and CDR2 is SVGAGI (reference sequence). This clone appeared once. TCRdb's table, derived via immunoSEQ multiplex PCR, lists solely in-frame clones and lacks some. This sample carries 50,000 to 75,000 clones, around 77% of them seen once, and the ten largest clones take roughly 21%. What was sequenced was peripheral blood. The chain combines TRBV6-6 with TRBJ2-7, with 8 bases matching TRBD2. This sequence originates from an older man with active or convalescent COVID-19. The CDR3 coding sequence is TGTGCCAGCAGTTCGCACGGGGGGGCCTCCTACGAGCAGTACTTC. This translates into CASSSHGGASYEQYF.